The 3 T cell receptor beta chains below all came from one sample that was sequenced in a study of cytomegalovirus exposure and HLA in healthy donors (TCRdb year 2017). The library was produced with the immunoSEQ multiplex PCR assay. A mixture of 60 forward primers for TCR Vbeta segments and 13 reverse primers for TCR Jbeta segments was used in the multiplex PCR. The immuneACCESS repertoire file appears here via TCRdb, limited to in-frame rearrangements. These files lack a portion of the clones; in checked studies, under half of the deficit traces to unresolved V genes, and the cause of the others is not known. The sample has about 150,000 clones on record, approximately 77% of them singletons. The ten largest make up over 1.3% of the sample. What was sequenced was PBMCs. Every receptor here comes from a woman aged 40 to 50 in good health and CMV-seronegative.

V is TRBV18 and J is TRBJ1-5; a weak D match, TRBD1 (5 bases). Germline CDR1 and CDR2: KGHSH and LQKENI. V dropped 6 bases and J dropped 5 bases, with 11 bases sitting between them. The CDR3 consists of 13 residues. Written as DNA, the CDR3 is TGTGCCAGCTCCGGGGGATTCGATCAGCCCCAGCATTTT. It yields the protein CASSGGFDQPQHF. Using reference TRBV18 and TRBJ1-5 for the parts outside the CDR3, the full variable domain is NAGVMQNPRHLVRRRGQEARLRCSPMKGHSHVYWYRQLPEEGLKFMVYLQKENIIDESGMPKERFSAEFPKEGPSILRIQQVVRGDSAAYFCASSGGFDQPQHFGDGTRLSIL.

The rearrangement uses TRBV6-1 and TRBJ2-3, with TRBD2 matching over 13 bases. The J segment lost 3 bases and the V segment lost 6 bases, leaving 3 bases of the junction unmatched. CDR3 length: 15 amino acids. Germline V gives CDR1 MNHNS, CDR2 SASEGT. The CDR3 loop is CASRRGLAGTDTQYF. CDR3 DNA: TGTGCCAGCAGGCGGGGACTAGCGGGGACAGATACGCAGTATTTT.

The chain employs TRBV4-1 and TRBJ2-3, with 11 bases identical to TRBD2. Germline CDR1 MGHRA, CDR2 YSYEKL. This CDR3 is 17 amino acids long. V dropped 0 bases and J dropped 2; count of bases not matched to a gene: 4. CDR3 DNA sequence: TGCGCCAGCAGCCAAGATGTAGCGGGGGGGCTCACAGATACGCAGTATTTT. Translation: CASSQDVAGGLTDTQYF.